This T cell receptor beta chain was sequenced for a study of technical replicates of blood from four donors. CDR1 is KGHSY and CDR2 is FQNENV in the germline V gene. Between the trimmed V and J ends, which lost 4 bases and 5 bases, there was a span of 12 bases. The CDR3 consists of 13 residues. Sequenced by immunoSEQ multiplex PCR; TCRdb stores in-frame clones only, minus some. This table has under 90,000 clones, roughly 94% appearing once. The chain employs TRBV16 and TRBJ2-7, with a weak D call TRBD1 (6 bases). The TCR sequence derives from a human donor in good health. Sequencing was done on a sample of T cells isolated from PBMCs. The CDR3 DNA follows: TGTGCCAGCAGCCTTAACAGGGACCACGAGCAGTACTTC. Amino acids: CASSLNRDHEQYF.